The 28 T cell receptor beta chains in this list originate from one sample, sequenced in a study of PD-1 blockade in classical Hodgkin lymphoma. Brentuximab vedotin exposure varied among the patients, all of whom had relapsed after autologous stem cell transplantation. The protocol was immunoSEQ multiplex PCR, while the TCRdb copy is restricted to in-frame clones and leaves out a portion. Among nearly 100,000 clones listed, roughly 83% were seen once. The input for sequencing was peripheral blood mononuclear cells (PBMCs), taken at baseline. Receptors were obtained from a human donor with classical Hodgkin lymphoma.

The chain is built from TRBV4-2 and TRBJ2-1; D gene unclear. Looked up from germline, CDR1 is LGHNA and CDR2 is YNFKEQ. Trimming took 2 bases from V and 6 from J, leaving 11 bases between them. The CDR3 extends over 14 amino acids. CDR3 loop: CASSQPAKPNEQFF. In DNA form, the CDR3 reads TGTGCCAGCAGCCAACCAGCCAAACCCAATGAGCAGTTCTTC.

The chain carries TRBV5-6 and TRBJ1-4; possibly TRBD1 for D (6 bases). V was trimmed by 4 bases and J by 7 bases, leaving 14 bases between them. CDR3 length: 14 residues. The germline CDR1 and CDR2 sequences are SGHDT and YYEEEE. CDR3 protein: CASSLAGVGEKLFF. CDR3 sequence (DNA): TGTGCCAGCAGCCTGGCAGGGGTTGGTGAAAAACTGTTTTTT.

As DNA, the CDR3 is TGTGCCAGCTCACCGATGAGGGAGACCCAGTACTTC. Its translation: CASSPMRETQYF. The chain carries TRBV18 and TRBJ2-5; no firm D call. The germline CDR1 and CDR2 sequences are KGHSH and LQKENI. The CDR3 has 12 residues. V was clipped by 3 bases and J by 5 bases, with 7 bases between them.

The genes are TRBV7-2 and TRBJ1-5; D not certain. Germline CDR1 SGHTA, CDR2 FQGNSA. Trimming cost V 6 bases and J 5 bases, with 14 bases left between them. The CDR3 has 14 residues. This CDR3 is CASSLTGYHQPQHF. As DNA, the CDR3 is TGTGCCAGCAGTTTGACCGGGTACCATCAGCCCCAGCATTTT.

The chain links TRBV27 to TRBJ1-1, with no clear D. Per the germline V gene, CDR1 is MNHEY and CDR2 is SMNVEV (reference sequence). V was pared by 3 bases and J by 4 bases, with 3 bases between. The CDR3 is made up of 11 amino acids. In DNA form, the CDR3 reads TGTGCCAGCAGTTTCGGCACTGAAGCTTTCTTT. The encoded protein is CASSFGTEAFF.

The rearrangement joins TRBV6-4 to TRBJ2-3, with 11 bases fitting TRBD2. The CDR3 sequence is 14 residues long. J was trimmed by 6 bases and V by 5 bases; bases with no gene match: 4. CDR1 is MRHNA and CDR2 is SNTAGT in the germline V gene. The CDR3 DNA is TGTGCCAGCAGTTCGGGACTAGCGGAGGATACGCAGTATTTT. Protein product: CASSSGLAEDTQYF.

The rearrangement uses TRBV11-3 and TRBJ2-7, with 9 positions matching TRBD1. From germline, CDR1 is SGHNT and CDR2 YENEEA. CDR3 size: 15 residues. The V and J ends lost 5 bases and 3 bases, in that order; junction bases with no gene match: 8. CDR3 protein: CASSPRDRVDYEQYF. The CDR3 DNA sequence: TGTGCCAGCAGCCCTCGGGACAGGGTGGACTACGAGCAGTACTTC.

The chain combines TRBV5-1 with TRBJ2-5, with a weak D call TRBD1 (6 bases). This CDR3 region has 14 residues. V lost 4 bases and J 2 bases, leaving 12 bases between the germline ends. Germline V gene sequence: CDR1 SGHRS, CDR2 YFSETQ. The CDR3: CASSGGGGQETQYF. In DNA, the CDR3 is TGCGCCAGCAGCGGGGGCGGCGGACAAGAGACCCAGTACTTC.

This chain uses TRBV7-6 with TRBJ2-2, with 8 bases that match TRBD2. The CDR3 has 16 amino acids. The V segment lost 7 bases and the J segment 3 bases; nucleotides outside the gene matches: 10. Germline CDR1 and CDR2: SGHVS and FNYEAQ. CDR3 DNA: TGTGCCAGCACCCGGCCGGGGGGGCGGGACACCGGGGAGCTGTTTTTT. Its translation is CASTRPGGRDTGELFF.

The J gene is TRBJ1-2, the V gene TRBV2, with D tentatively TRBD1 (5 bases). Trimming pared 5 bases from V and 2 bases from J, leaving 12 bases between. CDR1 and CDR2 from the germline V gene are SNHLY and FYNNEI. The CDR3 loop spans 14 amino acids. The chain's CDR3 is CASSMGDPNYGYTF. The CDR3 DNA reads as TGTGCCAGCAGTATGGGGGATCCGAACTATGGCTACACCTTC.

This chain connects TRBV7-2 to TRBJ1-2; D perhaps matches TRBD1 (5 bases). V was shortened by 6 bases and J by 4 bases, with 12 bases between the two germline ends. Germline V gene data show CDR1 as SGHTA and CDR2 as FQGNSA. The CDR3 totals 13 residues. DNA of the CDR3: TGTGCCAGCAGACCCGGGACGGCCTATGGCTACACCTTC. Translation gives CASRPGTAYGYTF.

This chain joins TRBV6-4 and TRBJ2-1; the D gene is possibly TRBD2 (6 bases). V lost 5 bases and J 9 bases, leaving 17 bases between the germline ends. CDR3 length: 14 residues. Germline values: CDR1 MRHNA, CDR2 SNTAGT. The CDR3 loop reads CASSNYGLPSEQFF. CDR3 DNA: TGTGCCAGCAGTAATTATGGACTACCCAGTGAGCAGTTCTTC.

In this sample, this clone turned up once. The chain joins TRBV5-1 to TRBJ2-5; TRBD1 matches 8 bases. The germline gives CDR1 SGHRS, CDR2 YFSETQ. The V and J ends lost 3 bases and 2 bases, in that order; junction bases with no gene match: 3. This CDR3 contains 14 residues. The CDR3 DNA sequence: TGCGCCAGCAGCTCGACAGGGGTGCAAGAGACCCAGTACTTC. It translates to CASSSTGVQETQYF.

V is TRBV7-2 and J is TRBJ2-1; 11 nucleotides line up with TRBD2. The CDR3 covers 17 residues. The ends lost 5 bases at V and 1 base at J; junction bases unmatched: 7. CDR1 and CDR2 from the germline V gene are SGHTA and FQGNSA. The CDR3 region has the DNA TGTGCCAGCAGCCCACCCGGGACTAGCGGATCCTACAATGAGCAGTTCTTC. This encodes CASSPPGTSGSYNEQFF.

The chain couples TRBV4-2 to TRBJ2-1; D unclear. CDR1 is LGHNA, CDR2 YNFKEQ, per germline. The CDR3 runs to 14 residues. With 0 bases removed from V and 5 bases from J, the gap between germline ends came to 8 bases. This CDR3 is CASSQEPPDNEQFF. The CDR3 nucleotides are TGTGCCAGCAGCCAAGAGCCGCCAGACAATGAGCAGTTCTTC.

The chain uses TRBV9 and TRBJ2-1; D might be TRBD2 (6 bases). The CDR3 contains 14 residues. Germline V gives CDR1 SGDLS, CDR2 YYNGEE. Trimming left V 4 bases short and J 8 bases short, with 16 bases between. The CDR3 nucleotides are TGTGCCAGCAGCACCACGACTAGTAGCTATGAGCAGTTCTTC. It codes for CASSTTTSSYEQFF.

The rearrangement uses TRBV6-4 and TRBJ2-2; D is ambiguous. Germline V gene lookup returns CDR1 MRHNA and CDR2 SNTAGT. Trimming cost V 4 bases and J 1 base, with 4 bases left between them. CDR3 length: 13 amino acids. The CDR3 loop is CASSAQNTGELFF. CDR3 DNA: TGTGCCAGCAGTGCCCAGAACACCGGGGAGCTGTTTTTT.

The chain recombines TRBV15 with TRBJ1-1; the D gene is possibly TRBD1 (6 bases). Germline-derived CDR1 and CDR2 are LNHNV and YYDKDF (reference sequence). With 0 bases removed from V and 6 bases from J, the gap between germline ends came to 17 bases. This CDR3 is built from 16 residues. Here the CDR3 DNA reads TGTGCCACCAGCAGAGATAAGGGGGGACTCTACCCTGAAGCTTTCTTT. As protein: CATSRDKGGLYPEAFF.

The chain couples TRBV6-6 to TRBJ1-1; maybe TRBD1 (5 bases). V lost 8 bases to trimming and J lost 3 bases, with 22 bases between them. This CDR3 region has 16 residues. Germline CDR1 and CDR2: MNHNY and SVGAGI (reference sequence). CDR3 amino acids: CASEGGVERGHTEAFF. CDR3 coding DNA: TGTGCCAGCGAGGGAGGGGTCGAGCGGGGCCACACTGAAGCTTTCTTT.

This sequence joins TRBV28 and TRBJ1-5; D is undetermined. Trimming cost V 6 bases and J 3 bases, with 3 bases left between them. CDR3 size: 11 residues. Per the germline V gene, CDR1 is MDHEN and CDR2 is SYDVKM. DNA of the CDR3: TGTGCCAGCAGCAACAATCAGCCCCAGCATTTT. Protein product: CASSNNQPQHF.

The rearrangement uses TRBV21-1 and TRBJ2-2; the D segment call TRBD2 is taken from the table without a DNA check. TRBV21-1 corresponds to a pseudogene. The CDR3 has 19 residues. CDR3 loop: CASSRGLAGGPIDTGELFF. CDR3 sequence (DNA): TGTGCCAGCAGCAGGGGACTAGCGGGAGGGCCGATCGACACCGGGGAGCTGTTTTTT.

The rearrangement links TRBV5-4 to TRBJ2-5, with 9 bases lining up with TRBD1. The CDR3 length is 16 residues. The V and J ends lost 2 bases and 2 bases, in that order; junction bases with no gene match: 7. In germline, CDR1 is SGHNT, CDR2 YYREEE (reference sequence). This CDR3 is CASSFTTGGIQETQYF. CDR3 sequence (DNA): TGTGCCAGCAGCTTTACGACAGGGGGTATTCAAGAGACCCAGTACTTC. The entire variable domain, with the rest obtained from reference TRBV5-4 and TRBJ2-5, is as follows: ETGVTQSPTHLIKTRGQQVTLRCSSQSGHNTVSWYQQALGQGPQFIFQYYREEENGRGNFPPRFSGLQFPNYSSELNVNALELDDSALYLCASSFTTGGIQETQYFGPGTRLLVL.

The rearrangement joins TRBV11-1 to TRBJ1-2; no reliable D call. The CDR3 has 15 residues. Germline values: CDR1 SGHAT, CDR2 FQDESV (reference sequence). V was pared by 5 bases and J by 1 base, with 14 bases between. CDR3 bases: TGTGCCAGCAGCCACCTCGCCCAGGTTAACTATGGCTACACCTTC. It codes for CASSHLAQVNYGYTF.

DNA for the CDR3: TGTGCCAGTAGTACTCGGACAGGGGTAAACATTCAGTACTTC. Translating it yields CASSTRTGVNIQYF. J is TRBJ2-4 and V is TRBV19, with 9 bases fitting TRBD1. This CDR3 is built from 14 residues. Germline-derived CDR1 and CDR2 are LNHDA and SQIVND (reference sequence). Germline trimming cut 4 bases from V and 6 bases from J; bases unmatched to any gene: 4.

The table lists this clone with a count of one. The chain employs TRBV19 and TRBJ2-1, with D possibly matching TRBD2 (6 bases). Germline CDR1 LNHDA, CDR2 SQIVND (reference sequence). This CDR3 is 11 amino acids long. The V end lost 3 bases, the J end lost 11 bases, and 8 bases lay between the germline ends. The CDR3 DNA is TGTGCCAGTAGTATCCGGGAGAAGCAGTTCTTC. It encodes CASSIREKQFF.

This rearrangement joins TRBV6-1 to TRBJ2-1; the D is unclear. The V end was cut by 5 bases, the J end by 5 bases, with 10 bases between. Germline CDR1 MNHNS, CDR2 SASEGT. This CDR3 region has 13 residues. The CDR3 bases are TGTGCCAGCAGTCGGAGTCGGCACAATGAGCAGTTCTTC. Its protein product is CASSRSRHNEQFF.

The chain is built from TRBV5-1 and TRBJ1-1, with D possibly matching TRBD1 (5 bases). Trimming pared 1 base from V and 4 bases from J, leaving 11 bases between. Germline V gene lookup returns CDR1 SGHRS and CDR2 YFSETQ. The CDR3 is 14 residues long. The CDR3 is CASSLRGEGTEAFF. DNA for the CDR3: TGCGCCAGCAGCTTGAGGGGCGAGGGCACTGAAGCTTTCTTT. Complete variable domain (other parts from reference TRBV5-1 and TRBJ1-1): KAGVTQTPRYLIKTRGQQVTLSCSPISGHRSVSWYQQTPGQGLQFLFEYFSETQRNKGNFPGRFSGRQFSNSRSEMNVSTLELGDSALYLCASSLRGEGTEAFFGQGTRLTVV.

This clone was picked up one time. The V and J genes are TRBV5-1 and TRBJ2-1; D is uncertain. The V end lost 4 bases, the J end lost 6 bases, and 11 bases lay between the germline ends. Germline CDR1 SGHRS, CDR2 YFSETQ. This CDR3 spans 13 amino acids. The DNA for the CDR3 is TGCGCCAGCAGCCCATCGCCTAGCAATGAGCAGTTCTTC. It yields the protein CASSPSPSNEQFF.